These T cell receptor beta chains were read from a single sample in a study of cytomegalovirus exposure and HLA in healthy donors. Profiled with immunoSEQ multiplex PCR; TCRdb holds only in-frame clones, not every one. The sample lists about 180,000 clones, 72% occurring once. Sequencing input: PBMCs. The receptor source for this set is a human donor in good health. Each CDR3 is given without its conserved first and last residue. Each record gives: V gene, J gene, CDR3 protein.

V: TRBV27; J: TRBJ1-2; CDR3: ASSSTGTGYT
V: TRBV7-2; J: TRBJ2-2; CDR3: ASSLTGGDTGELF
V: TRBV19; J: TRBJ1-1; CDR3: ASSISRGRGNTEAF
V: TRBV5-1; J: TRBJ2-5; CDR3: ASSGGRPEETQY
V: TRBV7-8; J: TRBJ2-1; CDR3: ASSLAMASGAVYNEQF
V: TRBV4-1; J: TRBJ1-5; CDR3: ASSQERQYSNQPQH
V: TRBV7-6; J: TRBJ2-3; CDR3: ASSLVSGTDTQY
V: TRBV5-1; J: TRBJ2-5; CDR3: ASSLGGTSGPQETQY
V: TRBV6-5; J: TRBJ2-7; CDR3: ASSYSGTRPYEQY
V: TRBV20-1; J: TRBJ2-7; CDR3: SVSRSYEQY
V: TRBV19; J: TRBJ1-2; CDR3: ATSGTGLGANYGYT
V: TRBV9; J: TRBJ2-3; CDR3: ASSEAGSGTGTDTQY
V: TRBV15; J: TRBJ1-5; CDR3: ATSRVGTGTGSNQPQH
V: TRBV9; J: TRBJ1-1; CDR3: ASSVVSIFREGVPSEAF
V: TRBV5-1; J: TRBJ2-7; CDR3: ASSSGQGMGEQY
V: TRBV4-1; J: TRBJ2-2; CDR3: ASSQGQGTGELF
V: TRBV7-2; J: TRBJ2-6; CDR3: ASSLVSGSGANVLT
V: TRBV9; J: TRBJ2-5; CDR3: ASSVLAGAQETQY
V: TRBV7-8; J: TRBJ2-1; CDR3: ASSFSIGTGNFNEQF
V: TRBV14; J: TRBJ2-5; CDR3: ASSQMVGAQETQY
V: TRBV2; J: TRBJ1-1; CDR3: ASRVDRNTEAF
V: TRBV7-2; J: TRBJ1-5; CDR3: ASSEDSWNQPQH
V: TRBV21-1; J: TRBJ2-7; CDR3: ASSINSLVYEQY
V: TRBV7-9; J: TRBJ2-3; CDR3: ASSKAGQENTDTQY
V: TRBV6-6; J: TRBJ1-5; CDR3: ASSYSSAGWPQH
V: TRBV2; J: TRBJ1-4; CDR3: ASSGGPDKIEKLF
V: TRBV15; J: TRBJ1-2; CDR3: ATSRAVPGTGYNYGYT
V: TRBV6-5; J: TRBJ1-1; CDR3: ASIRRGEVTEAF
V: TRBV5-1; J: TRBJ2-7; CDR3: ASSASGGYYEQY
V: TRBV19; J: TRBJ1-5; CDR3: ASTAQKTPRLQPQH
V: TRBV6-1; J: TRBJ1-2; CDR3: ASSESGQGPYGYT
V: TRBV5-1; J: TRBJ1-1; CDR3: ASSLETDTEAF
V: TRBV7-9; J: TRBJ1-1; CDR3: ASSGTGGAF
V: TRBV19; J: TRBJ2-6; CDR3: ASSIRGNEYSGANVLT
V: TRBV10-1; J: TRBJ1-2; CDR3: ASSPQGSNYGYT
V: TRBV5-4; J: TRBJ2-4; CDR3: ASSQGLAGAQGDIQY
V: TRBV27; J: TRBJ1-2; CDR3: ASSFGVGYGYT